This TCR beta chain was obtained from a study of T cell repertoires in cytomegalovirus infection. On the study more broadly: Both CMV infection and a matching HLA type were indicated by public TCR beta signatures. Regarding the study as a whole: Clonotypes of TCR beta that were HLA-C-restricted and CMV-specific dominated the ex vivo response. Adding up the frequency of public TCR beta families identified people who carried CMV plus the relevant HLA.

As concerns this clonotype: Its antigen is currently unknown.

TCRdb used MiXCR to reprocess the reads, holding one entry per CDR3 protein. The repertoire consists of roughly 720,000 distinct CDR3 sequences, with less than 40% occurring once and the leading ten covering around 2.8%. The germline V gene encodes CDR1 SGHDN and CDR2 FVKESK. Trimming cost V 4 bases and J 10 bases; bases outside gene matches: 5. The CDR3 has 14 amino acids. The V gene is TRBV14, the J gene TRBJ1-4; TRBD1 aligns across 11 bases. Sequencing used PBMCs. The TCR originated in a human donor in good health (CMV status not recorded). Some clones in this sample may be carry-over from other donors' samples. The CDR3 DNA reads TGTGCCAGCAGCCCCGGGACAGGGGGAGGAAAACTGTTTTTT. Its translation is CASSPGTGGGKLFF.